These T cell receptor beta chains were read from a single sample in a study of beta chain features in type 1 diabetes. The method was immunoSEQ multiplex PCR; TCRdb's version includes in-frame clones alone and lacks a portion of them. The top ten clones hold roughly 0.015% of a sample with 250,000 to 350,000 clones, 15% of them seen once. The sample comprised naive CD4+ T cells from blood. Receptor source: a young man with type 1 diabetes. Each CDR3 is given with its conserved first and last residue.

TRBV29-1 | CSVEKVEPDYYGYTF
TRBV14 | CASSLQQGSYEQYF
TRBV21-1 | CASSITGFSHEQYF
TRBV30 | CAWSVPPGTYEQYF
TRBV7-9 | CASISGAGGSEQFF
TRBV6-5 | CASSHRGGEAFF
TRBV6-5 | CASSLRETQYF
TRBV4-2 | CASSQEGRNEQFF
TRBV5-4 | CASSWAGTGGYGYTF
TRBV9 | CASSSLSGDPPYEQYF
TRBV18 | CASSPDRSHYGYTF
TRBV19 | CASRRLAGGPYEQYF
TRBV6-5 | CASSWGQVGGYEQYF
TRBV19 | CASSSPGTGGGETQYF
TRBV19 | CASSVGGARETQYF
TRBV12-5 | CASGLVAASGYQETQYF